This passage covers 2 T cell receptor beta chains from one sample sequenced in a study of CD8+CD57+ T cells in acquired aplastic anemia. Selection for sequencing was limited to patients who had shown CD8+CD57+ cell expansion by flow cytometry. Genomic DNA constituted the template upon which TCR beta VDJ and CDR3 profiling was performed. TCRdb independently ran MiXCR on the reads; one entry per CDR3 protein. The sample holds around 500,000 distinct CDR3 sequences, around 33% seen once. Sequenced input: sorted CD4+, CD8+, or CD8+CD57+ T cells (not recorded which) from PBMCs. The receptors here all came from a human donor with aplastic anemia.

The rearrangement joins TRBV2 to TRBJ2-7; D is possibly TRBD1 (6 bases). This CDR3 comprises 10 residues. Germline assignment: CDR1 SNHLY and CDR2 FYNNEI. The CDR3 DNA sequence: TGTGCTCTTCCAGGGGACGAGCAGTACTTC. Protein sequence: CALPGDEQYF.

The chain is built from TRBV5-6 and TRBJ1-1; D is unclear. There are 14 residues in the CDR3. V was trimmed by 0 bases and J by 1 base, leaving 7 bases between them. In germline, CDR1 is SGHDT, CDR2 YYEEEE. The CDR3 protein is CASSLVRANTEAFF. The CDR3 DNA reads as TGTGCCAGCAGCTTGGTGAGGGCGAACACTGAAGCTTTCTTT.